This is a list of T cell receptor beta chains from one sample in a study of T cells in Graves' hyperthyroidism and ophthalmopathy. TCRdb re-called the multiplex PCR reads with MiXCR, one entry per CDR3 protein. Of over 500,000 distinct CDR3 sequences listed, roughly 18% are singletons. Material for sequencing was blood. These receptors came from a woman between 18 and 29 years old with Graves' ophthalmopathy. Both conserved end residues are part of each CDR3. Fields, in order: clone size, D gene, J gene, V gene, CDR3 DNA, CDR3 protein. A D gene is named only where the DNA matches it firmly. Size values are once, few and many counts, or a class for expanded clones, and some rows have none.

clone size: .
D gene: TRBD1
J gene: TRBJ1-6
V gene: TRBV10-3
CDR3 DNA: TGTGCCATCAGTGTCCGACAGGGAAATTCACCCCTCCACTTT
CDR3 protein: CAISVRQGNSPLHF

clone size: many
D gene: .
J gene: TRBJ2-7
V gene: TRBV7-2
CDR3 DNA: TGTGCCAGCAGCTTAAACGGTGGGGGGTTGTACGAGCAGTACTTC
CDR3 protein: CASSLNGGGLYEQYF

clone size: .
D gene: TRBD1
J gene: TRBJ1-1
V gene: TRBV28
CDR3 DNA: TGTGCCAGCAGTTTACCCGGGACAGGGAGTTCTGAAGCTTTCTTT
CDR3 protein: CASSLPGTGSSEAFF

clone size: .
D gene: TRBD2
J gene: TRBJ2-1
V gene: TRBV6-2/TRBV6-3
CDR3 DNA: TGTGCCAGCAGCCCGACTAGCGGGAGCCCCTACAATGAGCAGTTCTTC
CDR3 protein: CASSPTSGSPYNEQFF

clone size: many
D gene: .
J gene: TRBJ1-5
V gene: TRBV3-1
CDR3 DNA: TGTGCCAGCAGCCAAGATGTGGCTGAGAATCAGCCCCAGCATTTT
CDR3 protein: CASSQDVAENQPQHF

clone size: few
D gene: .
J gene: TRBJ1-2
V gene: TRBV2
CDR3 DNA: TGTGCCAGCAGTGAAGCGGAGGACTATGGCTACACCTTC
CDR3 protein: CASSEAEDYGYTF

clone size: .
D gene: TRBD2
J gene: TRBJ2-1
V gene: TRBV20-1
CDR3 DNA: TGCAGTGCTACTAGCGGGAGATCCCCTAACAATGAGCAGTTCTTC
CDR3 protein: CSATSGRSPNNEQFF

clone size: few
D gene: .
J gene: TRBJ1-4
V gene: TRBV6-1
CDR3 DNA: TGTGCCAGCAGGGAGCTCCGGGACGGGAATGAAAAACTGTTTTTT
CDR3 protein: CASRELRDGNEKLFF

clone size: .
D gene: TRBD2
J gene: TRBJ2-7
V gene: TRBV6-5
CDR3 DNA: TGTGCCAGCAGTTCTCTAGCGGGGGGGCTCGGGCAGTACTTC
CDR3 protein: CASSSLAGGLGQYF

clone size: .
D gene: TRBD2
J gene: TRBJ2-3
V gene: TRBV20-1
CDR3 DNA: TGCAGTGCGTTAACCGGGACTAGCGGGGGGTTGACAGATACGCAGTATTTT
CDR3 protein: CSALTGTSGGLTDTQYF

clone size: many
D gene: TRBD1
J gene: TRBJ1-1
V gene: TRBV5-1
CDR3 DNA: TGCGCCAGCTTCCGGGACAGGGCGAACACTGAAGCTTTCTTT
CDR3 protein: CASFRDRANTEAFF

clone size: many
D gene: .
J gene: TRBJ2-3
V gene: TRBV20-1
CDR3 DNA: TGCAGTGCTAGAGTCGTGGGCACAGATACGCAGTATTTT
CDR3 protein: CSARVVGTDTQYF

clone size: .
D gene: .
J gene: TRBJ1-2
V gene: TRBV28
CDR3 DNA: TGTGCCAGCAGTTTTATGATCAGGGGAGACTATGGCTACACCTTC
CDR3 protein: CASSFMIRGDYGYTF

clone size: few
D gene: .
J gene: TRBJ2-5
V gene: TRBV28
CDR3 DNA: TGTGCCAGCAGTGGCAGGGGTTTGGGGTGGGAGACCCAGTACTTC
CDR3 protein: CASSGRGLGWETQYF

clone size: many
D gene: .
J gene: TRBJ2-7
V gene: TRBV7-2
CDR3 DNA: TGTGCCAGCAGCCCTGGAGTGTCTAGCAGCTCCTACGAGCAGTACTTC
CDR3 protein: CASSPGVSSSSYEQYF

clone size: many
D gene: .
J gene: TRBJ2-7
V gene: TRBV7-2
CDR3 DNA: TGTGCCAGCAGCTTACAGGAGATAGGGGCCTCCGAGCAGTACTTC
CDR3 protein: CASSLQEIGASEQYF